This TCR beta chain stems from a study of cytomegalovirus exposure and HLA in healthy donors (dated by TCRdb to 2017 to 2019). Describing the broader study: According to an earlier analysis of 550 to 750 of the donors, roughly 180 million T cells yielded 95 million to 140 million unique TCR beta sequences and around 280 Gb of sequence data. An early release covering roughly 600 HLA-typed donors comprised about 300 gigabases of sequencing data and 85 million to 100 million unique TCR sequences. Of the 300 to 500 genotyped donors, over 80% were placed in the genetic ancestry cluster associated with self-reported Caucasian donors. The study aimed to test whether signatures of past pathogen exposure could be identified by cataloging public T cell receptors. Using immunosequencing, the study profiled T cell repertoires from fewer than 700 subjects and related those repertoires to cytomegalovirus serostatus. Along with the roughly 670-subject first cohort, a separate validation cohort of over 90 different subjects was used. To predict cytomegalovirus infection status, the study brought together high-throughput TCR immunosequencing, statistical association of individual TCRs with disease status, and machine learning. A later analysis re-examined previously published TCR beta repertoires from around 670 donors and added high-resolution HLA genotyping to investigate patterns of TCR occurrence. The later analysis used no new phenotypic data to find candidate immune exposures, relying instead on TCR beta sequences and their occurrence across donors. An earlier analysis of 450 to 750 of the donors used high-throughput TCR beta sequencing to judge whether each TCR beta V gene segment behaved as functional or pseudogenic. Donor age, sex, ethnicity and CMV serostatus were compiled together with the repertoire data. A later genetic analysis took genome-wide SNP genotypes for 398 of the 666 donors and used that subset as a discovery cohort. All discovery cohort repertoires had been generated using a single sequencing platform. HLA typing included class I and class II loci at four-digit resolution. Typing coverage differed by locus: A, B, C, DRB1 and DQB1 were typed in about 629-640 donors, DQA1 in approximately 520, DPA1 in 600 to 610, and DPB1 in about 450. Because of strong linkage in the cohort, roughly five DR-DQ haplotypes were treated as single units for association and clustering. Among around 400 genotyped donors of the cohort, an average of approximately 200,000 unique TCR beta nucleotide sequences was sequenced per donor, of which about 18% were non-productive.

The library was built by means of the immunoSEQ multiplex PCR assay. The multiplex PCR relied on a mix of 60 forward primers for TCR Vbeta segments and 13 reverse primers for TCR Jbeta segments. A multiplex PCR assay on genomic DNA amplified the CDR3 region of rearranged TCR beta genes. The Illumina HiSeq System was used to sequence the amplified TCR beta libraries as 87-base-pair reads. Per the original workflow: A later analysis counted some 80 million unique TCR beta chains across the 666 repertoires, and 10 million to 11 million of these chains were shared by at least two donors. Raw reads were error-corrected and collapsed into unique sequences by a nearest-neighbor algorithm in which closely related sequences were merged to remove PCR and sequencing errors. Alignment of CDR3 sequences to IMGT reference sequences was used to assign V, D and J gene segments. For a sequence to be retained, a match of at least six nucleotides to both a V gene segment and a J gene segment was required. Rearrangements were classified as productive when the CDR3 lacked stop codons and remained in frame with V and J, and all other rearrangements were classified as non-productive. Following IMGT convention, CDR3 was defined as the stretch from the second conserved V-encoded cysteine up to the conserved J-encoded phenylalanine. The earlier analysis of roughly 590 of the donors excluded any sequence lacking an unambiguous match to a single V gene segment. An earlier analysis of several hundred of the donors classified V segments as functional when productive rearrangements were above 56.7% and as segregating when the standard deviation between donors was above 5%. A statistical classification framework was developed to diagnose cytomegalovirus status using the catalog of TCR beta chain sequences. In a later analysis, V and J genes were assigned by comparing TCR nucleotide sequences against IMGT/GENE-DB human TR gene sequences. The TCRdist pipeline was used in a later analysis to assign CDR3 sequences and most-parsimonious VDJ recombination scenarios. In a later analysis, every TCR beta chain was defined by the combination of its CDR3 amino acid sequence and its V-gene family, and reads without a unique V-gene family were dropped. To address suspected cross-contamination and a sequencing artifact, a later analysis removed 550 to 750 highly shared, low-generation-probability nucleotide sequences. A later analysis calculated a clonal expansion index for each public chain from normalized within-repertoire ranks of inferred template counts. In a later analysis, generation probabilities were computed using a VDJ recombination model fitted to out-of-frame rearrangements, and the results were checked against IGoR. In a later analysis, hypergeometric tests were used to score TCR-TCR, TCR-HLA and TCR-CMV co-occurrence, with a repertoire-size bias correction applied to TCR pairs. False discovery rates were estimated in a later analysis by permuting HLA or CMV assignments 20 times. A later analysis grouped co-occurring TCRs with DBSCAN, adding TCRdist sequence similarity when clustering within HLA-allele-positive subsets. Repertoires with fewer than 30,000 or more than 120,000 public chains were left out of co-occurrence clustering, as were about five repertoires with anomalous nucleotide sharing. TCRdb took over this immuneACCESS table, retaining in-frame rearrangements with V and J assigned. Such tables are incomplete; in checked studies, under half of the missing clones stem from an unresolved V gene, and the remainder is unexplained. That table is the source of V, J and clone size, and D and trimming were worked out from the DNA. Across this sample there are about 130,000 clones, with about 74% seen only once. 4% to 4.5% of the sample rests with the top ten.

Of note for this clone: Its antigen is not yet known. No qualities accompany the bases; no much larger clone lies one base away.

The cohort comprised 710 or so healthy bone marrow donors. All cohort members were sampled while nominally healthy, although unrecorded immune exposures were likely present. The donor was CMV seropositive and was included in the group of some 290 seropositive cohort members. A peripheral blood sample was collected from each donor, and TCR beta sequencing was performed on peripheral blood mononuclear cells. The Qiagen DNeasy Blood Extraction Kit was used to extract genomic DNA from the blood cell samples. Results and caveats for the whole study, not just this receptor: A cluster of highly shared sequence variants was judged likely to represent a technical artifact of the sequencing pipeline. Presence/absence analyses assumed roughly uniform sequencing depth across donors, an assumption that may not hold. Across donors, most TCR sequences were observed very rarely, whereas some public TCRs were present in many individuals. A later analysis found that most CMV-associated TCR beta chains appeared HLA-restricted, with HLA associations seemingly driven largely by CMV exposure. In a later analysis, HLA-associated TCR beta chains showed more clonal expansion and lower generation probabilities than non-associated chains that were equally common. The authors suggested that the approach could potentially be extended to other disease states and immunological phenotypes. V-gene and J-gene trimming of TCR beta chains was associated with a missense DCLRE1C variant in a later genetic analysis, and the association was replicated in an independent cohort. Only TCR beta chains were sequenced in this cohort, and the absence of alpha or paired-chain data limited detectable features. The study listed approximately 150 TCR beta chains as associated with cytomegalovirus. In a later genetic analysis, fewer N-insertions in productive TCRs were reported among donors in an Asian-associated ancestry cluster than the 666-donor mean. Because some donors lacked HLA typing at each locus, the association tests relied only on the typed subset. Correlated functional status among segregating V segments might reflect linkage disequilibrium, but an unknown experimental factor could not be ruled out. In a later analysis, more than 15,000 TCR beta sequences were associated with specific HLA alleles at a false discovery rate of 0.05. For the cohort, immune exposure information was limited to CMV serostatus. Some IMGT-functional V segments, including TRBV6-2 and TRBV6-3, could not be told apart with the 87-base-pair reads, so those segments were excluded. Because counts were too low, roughly 16 rarely observed V segments, including chromosome 9 orphons, were left out of the earlier analysis of approximately 500 of the donors. The classifier was reported to diagnose cytomegalovirus status with high specificity and sensitivity in both the original and validation cohorts. In a later analysis, TCR association rates were found to vary across HLA loci, with the most associated TCRs seen for DRB1 alleles and the fewest for HLA-C alleles. According to a later analysis, parvovirus B19, influenza, CMV and Epstein-Barr virus appeared linked to several top co-occurrence clusters. An earlier analysis of approximately 540 of the donors showed that most TCR beta V segments appeared in productive rearrangements either about 87% or about 30% of the time, which broadly matched IMGT annotations. Strong co-occurrence of HLA alleles, especially DR and DQ, made assigning TCR associations to individual alleles difficult. A further reported finding was that TCR beta sequences accurately predicted the HLA-A and HLA-B alleles for most subjects in the first cohort. Three of the identified cytomegalovirus-associated TCR beta chains were confirmed in vitro to be specific for cytomegalovirus antigens.

From V the trimming removes 7 bases and from J it removes 4 bases, while the gene matches leave 12 bases of the junction unaccounted for. Looking up the germline V gene yields CDR1 SGHRS and CDR2 YFSETQ. The CDR3, from cysteine to phenylalanine, totals 15 residues. The kept DNA is CDR3 alone, 45 bases in frame from the first base. The receptor was isolated from a woman aged 50 to 60 in good health and CMV-seropositive. The chain employs TRBV5-1 and TRBJ1-2, and 8 junction bases match TRBD1. Input material: PBMCs. CDR3 reads: CASALSSGGIYGYTF. The DNA is TGCGCCAGCGCTCTAAGCTCAGGGGGCATCTATGGCTACACCTTC.